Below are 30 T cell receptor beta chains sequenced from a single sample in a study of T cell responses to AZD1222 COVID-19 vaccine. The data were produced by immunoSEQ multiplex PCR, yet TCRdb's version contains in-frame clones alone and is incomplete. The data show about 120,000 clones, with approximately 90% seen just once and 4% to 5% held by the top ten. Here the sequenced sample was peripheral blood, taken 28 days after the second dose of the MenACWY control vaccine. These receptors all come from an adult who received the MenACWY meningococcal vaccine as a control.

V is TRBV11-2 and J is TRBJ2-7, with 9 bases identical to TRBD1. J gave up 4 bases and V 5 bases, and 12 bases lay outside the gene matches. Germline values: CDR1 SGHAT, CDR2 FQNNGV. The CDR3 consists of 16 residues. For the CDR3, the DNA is TGTGCCAGCAGCCCAGGTCCCGGGACAGGGCGATACGAGCAGTACGTC. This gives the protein CASSPGPGTGRYEQYV.

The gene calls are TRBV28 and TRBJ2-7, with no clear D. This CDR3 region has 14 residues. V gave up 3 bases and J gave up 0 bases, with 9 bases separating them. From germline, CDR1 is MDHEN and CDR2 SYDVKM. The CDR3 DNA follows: TGTGCCAGCAGTTTTTTCGCAGGCTCCTACGAGCAGTACTTC. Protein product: CASSFFAGSYEQYF.

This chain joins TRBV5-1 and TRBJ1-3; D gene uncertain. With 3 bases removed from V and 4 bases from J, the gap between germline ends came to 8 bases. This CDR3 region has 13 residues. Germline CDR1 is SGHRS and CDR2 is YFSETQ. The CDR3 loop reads CASSSGTGNTIYF. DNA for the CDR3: TGCGCCAGCAGCTCCGGAACGGGAAACACCATATATTTT.

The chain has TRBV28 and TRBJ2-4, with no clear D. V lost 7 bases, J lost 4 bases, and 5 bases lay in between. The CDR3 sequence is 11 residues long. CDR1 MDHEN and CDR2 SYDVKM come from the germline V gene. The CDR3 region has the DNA TGTGCCAGCAAGGGAAAAAACATTCAGTACTTC. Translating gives CASKGKNIQYF.

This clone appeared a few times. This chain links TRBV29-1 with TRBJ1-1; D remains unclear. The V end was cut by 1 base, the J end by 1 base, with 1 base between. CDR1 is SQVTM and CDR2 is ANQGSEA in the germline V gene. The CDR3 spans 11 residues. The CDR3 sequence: CSVEGNTEAFF. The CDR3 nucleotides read TGCAGCGTTGAAGGGAACACTGAAGCTTTCTTT. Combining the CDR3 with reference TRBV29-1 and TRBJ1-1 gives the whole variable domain SAVISQKPSRDICQRGTSLTIQCQVDSQVTMMFWYRQQPGQSLTLIATANQGSEATYESGFVIDKFPISRPNLTFSTLTVSNMSPEDSSIYLCSVEGNTEAFFGQGTRLTVV.

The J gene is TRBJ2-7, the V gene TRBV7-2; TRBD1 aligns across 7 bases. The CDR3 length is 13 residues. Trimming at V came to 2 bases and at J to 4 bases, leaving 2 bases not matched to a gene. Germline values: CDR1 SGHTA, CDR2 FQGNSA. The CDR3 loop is CASSLNRGYEQYV. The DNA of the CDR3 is TGTGCCAGCAGCTTAAACAGGGGATACGAGCAGTACGTC.

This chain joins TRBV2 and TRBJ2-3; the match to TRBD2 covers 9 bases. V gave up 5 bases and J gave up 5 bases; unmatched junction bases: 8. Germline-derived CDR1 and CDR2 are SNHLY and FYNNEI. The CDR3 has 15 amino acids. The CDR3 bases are TGTGCCAGCAGTCTTTCACTAGCGGGCGTAGATACGCAGTATTTT. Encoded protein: CASSLSLAGVDTQYF.

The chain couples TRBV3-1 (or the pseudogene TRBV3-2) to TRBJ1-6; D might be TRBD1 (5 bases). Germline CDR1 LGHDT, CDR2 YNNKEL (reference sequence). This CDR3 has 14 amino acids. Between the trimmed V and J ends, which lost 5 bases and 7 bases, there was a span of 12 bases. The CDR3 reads CASSARGGNSPLHF. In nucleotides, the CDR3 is TGTGCCAGCAGCGCCCGGGGCGGGAATTCACCCCTCCACTTT.

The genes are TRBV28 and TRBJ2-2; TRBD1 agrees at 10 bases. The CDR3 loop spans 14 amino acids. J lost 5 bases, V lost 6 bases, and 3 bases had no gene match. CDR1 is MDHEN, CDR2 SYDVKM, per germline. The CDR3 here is CASRGTGVTGELFF. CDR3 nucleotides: TGTGCCAGCAGGGGGACAGGGGTAACCGGGGAGCTGTTTTTT.

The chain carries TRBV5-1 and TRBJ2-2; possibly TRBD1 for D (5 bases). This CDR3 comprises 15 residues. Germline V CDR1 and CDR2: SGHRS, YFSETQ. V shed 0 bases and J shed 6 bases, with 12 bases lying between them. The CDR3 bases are TGCGCCAGCAGCTTGGGGGGCTATTGGCCCGGGGAGCTGTTTTTT. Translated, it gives CASSLGGYWPGELFF.

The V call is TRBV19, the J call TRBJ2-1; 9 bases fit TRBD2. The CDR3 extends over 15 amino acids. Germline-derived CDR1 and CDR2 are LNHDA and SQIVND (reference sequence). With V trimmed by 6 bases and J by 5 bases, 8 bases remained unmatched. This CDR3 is CASSKLAGAHNEQFF. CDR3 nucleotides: TGTGCCAGTAGCAAATTAGCGGGGGCCCACAATGAGCAGTTCTTC.

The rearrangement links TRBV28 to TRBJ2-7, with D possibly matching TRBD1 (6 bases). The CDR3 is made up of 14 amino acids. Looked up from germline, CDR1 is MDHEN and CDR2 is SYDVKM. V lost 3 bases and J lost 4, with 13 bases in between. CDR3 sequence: CASSLMQGWYEQYF. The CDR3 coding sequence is TGTGCCAGCAGTTTGATGCAGGGGTGGTACGAGCAGTACTTC.

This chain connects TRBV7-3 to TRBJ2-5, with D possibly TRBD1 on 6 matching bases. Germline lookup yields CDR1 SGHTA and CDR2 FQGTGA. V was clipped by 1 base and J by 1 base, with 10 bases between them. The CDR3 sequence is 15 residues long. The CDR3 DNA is TGTGCCAGCAGCTTAAATCCAGGGGCCCAAGAGACCCAGTACTTC. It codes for CASSLNPGAQETQYF.

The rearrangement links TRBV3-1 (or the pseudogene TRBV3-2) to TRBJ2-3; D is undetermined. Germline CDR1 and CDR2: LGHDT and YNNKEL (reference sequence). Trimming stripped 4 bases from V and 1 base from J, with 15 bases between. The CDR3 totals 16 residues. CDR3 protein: CASSPGPILGTDTQYF. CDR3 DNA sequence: TGTGCCAGCAGCCCTGGTCCTATCCTCGGCACAGATACGCAGTATTTT.

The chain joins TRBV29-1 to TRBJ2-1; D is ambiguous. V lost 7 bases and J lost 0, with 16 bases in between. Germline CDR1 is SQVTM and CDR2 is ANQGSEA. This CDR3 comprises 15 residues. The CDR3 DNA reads TGCAGCGGCTGGGCAGGCCTGAGCTCCTACAATGAGCAGTTCTTC. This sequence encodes CSGWAGLSSYNEQFF.

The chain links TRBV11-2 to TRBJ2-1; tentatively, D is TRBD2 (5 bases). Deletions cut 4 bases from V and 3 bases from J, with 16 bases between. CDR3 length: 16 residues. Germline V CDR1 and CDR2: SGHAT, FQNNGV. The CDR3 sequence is CASSSAFSVVYNEQFF. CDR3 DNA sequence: TGTGCCAGCAGCTCCGCTTTTAGCGTGGTCTACAATGAGCAGTTCTTC.

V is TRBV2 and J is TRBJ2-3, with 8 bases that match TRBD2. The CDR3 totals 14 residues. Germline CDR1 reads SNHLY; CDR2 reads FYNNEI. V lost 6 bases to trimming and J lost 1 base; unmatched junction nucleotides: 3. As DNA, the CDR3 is TGTGCCAGCAGCCCGACTAGCGGCACAGATACGCAGTATTTT. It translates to CASSPTSGTDTQYF.

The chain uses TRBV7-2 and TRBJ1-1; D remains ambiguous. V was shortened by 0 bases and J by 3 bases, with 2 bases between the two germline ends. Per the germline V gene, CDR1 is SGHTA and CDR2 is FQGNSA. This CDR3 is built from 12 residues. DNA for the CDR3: TGTGCCAGCAGCTTAGCGCACACTGAAGCTTTCTTT. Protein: CASSLAHTEAFF.

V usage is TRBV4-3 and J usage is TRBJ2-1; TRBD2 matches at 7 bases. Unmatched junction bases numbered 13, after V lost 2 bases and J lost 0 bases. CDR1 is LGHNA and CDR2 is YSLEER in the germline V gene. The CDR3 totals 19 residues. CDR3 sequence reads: CASSQRMTRGRDSYNEQFF. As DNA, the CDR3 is TGCGCCAGCAGCCAAAGAATGACTCGGGGGAGGGACTCCTACAATGAGCAGTTCTTC.

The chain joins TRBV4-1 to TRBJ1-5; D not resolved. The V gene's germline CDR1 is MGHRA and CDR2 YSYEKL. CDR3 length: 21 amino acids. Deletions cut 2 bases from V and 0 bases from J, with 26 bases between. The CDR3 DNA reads TGCGCCAGCAGCCAACGACGTGGACCCGGACTCCCTTCCATTAGCAATCAGCCCCAGCATTTT. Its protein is CASSQRRGPGLPSISNQPQHF.

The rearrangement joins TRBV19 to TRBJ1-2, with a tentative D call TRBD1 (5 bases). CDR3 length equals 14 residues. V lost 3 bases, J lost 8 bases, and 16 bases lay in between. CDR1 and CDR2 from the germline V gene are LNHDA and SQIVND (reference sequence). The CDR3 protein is CASSMIGREKGYTF. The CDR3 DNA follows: TGTGCCAGTAGTATGATCGGCAGGGAGAAAGGCTACACCTTC.

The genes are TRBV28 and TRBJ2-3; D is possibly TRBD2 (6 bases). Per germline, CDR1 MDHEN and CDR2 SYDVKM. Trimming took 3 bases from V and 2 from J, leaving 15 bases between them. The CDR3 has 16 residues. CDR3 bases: TGTGCCAGCAGTTTGTCAACGGGGGTGACCACAGATACGCAGTATTTT. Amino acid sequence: CASSLSTGVTTDTQYF.

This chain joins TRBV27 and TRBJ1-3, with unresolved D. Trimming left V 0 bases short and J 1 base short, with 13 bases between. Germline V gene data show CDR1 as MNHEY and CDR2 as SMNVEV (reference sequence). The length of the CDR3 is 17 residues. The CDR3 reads CASSLSWSPASGNTIYF. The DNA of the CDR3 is TGTGCCAGCAGTTTATCGTGGTCCCCGGCATCTGGAAACACCATATATTTT.

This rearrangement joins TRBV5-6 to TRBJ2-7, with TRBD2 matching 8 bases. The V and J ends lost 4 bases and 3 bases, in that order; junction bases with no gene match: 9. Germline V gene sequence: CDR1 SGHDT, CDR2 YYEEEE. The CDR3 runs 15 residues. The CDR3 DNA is TGTGCCAGCAGCGGCGGGGGGAGCGGCATCTACGAGCAGTACGTC. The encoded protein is CASSGGGSGIYEQYV.

The CDR3 here is CSASGGTSSPDTQYF. DNA of the CDR3: TGCAGTGCTAGTGGCGGGACTAGTAGCCCAGATACGCAGTATTTT. V is TRBV20-1 and J is TRBJ2-3, with 8 bases lining up with TRBD2. The germline CDR1 and CDR2 sequences are DFQATT and SNEGSKA (reference sequence). J lost 4 bases, V lost 3 bases, and 9 bases had no gene match. This CDR3 comprises 15 residues.

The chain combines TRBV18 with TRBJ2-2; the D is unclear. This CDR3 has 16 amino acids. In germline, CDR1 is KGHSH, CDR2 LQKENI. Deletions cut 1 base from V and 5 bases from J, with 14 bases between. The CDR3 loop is CASSPQRAGPTGELFF. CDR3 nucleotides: TGTGCCAGCTCACCACAAAGGGCAGGCCCGACCGGGGAGCTGTTTTTT.

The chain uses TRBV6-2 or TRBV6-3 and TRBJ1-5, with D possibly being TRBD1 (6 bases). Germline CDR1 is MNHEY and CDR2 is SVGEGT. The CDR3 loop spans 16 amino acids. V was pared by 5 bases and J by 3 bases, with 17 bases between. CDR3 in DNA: TGTGCCAGCAGTAGAATCAAAACAGGGCTCAATCAGCCCCAGCATTTT. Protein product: CASSRIKTGLNQPQHF.

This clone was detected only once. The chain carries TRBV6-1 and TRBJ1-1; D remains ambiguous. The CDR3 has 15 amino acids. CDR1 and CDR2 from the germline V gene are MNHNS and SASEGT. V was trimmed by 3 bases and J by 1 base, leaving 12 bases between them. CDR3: CASSDSWTANTEAFF. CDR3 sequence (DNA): TGTGCCAGCAGTGATTCCTGGACGGCGAACACTGAAGCTTTCTTT.

DNA of the CDR3: TGTGCCAGCAGTTTAGTCCGGCAGGGCCGATACAATGAGCAGTTCTTC. Its translation: CASSLVRQGRYNEQFF. The chain links TRBV27 to TRBJ2-1; possibly TRBD1 for D (5 bases). V gave up 2 bases and J gave up 4 bases, with 15 bases separating them. The germline V gene encodes CDR1 MNHEY and CDR2 SMNVEV (reference sequence). The CDR3 runs to 16 residues.

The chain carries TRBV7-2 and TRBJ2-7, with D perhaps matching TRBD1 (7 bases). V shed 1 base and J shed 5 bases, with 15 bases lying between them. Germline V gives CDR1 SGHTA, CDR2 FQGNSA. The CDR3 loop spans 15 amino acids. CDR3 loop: CASSLDGGGWNEQYF. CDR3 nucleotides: TGTGCCAGCAGCTTAGATGGAGGGGGCTGGAACGAGCAGTACTTC.